This T cell receptor (beta chain) was recovered during a study of T-cell reconstitution after alpha-beta-depleted transplantation in children. Study-level findings and limits: Some patients showed high day-60 TCRbeta diversity, which derived from surviving recipient T cells and thymic progenitors. Approximately two months post-transplant, alpha-beta T cells reportedly originated from several hundred expanded graft clones. The main origin of T-cell counts and diversity one year after transplant was newly produced T cells.

In regard to this clonotype: Its antigen remains unidentified.

CDR1 is LNHDA, CDR2 SQIVND, per germline (reference sequence). Trimming left V 10 bases short and J 0 bases short, with 15 bases between. CDR3 length: 14 amino acids. Researchers prepared the TCRbeta library using unique molecular identifiers, the study reports. TCRdb re-called the PCR reads with MiXCR, one entry per CDR3 protein. This table has fewer than 700,000 distinct CDR3 sequences, 10% to 15% appearing once. This rearrangement joins TRBV19 to TRBJ2-5; D not resolved. The TCR sequence derives from a male patient younger than 18 who had a stem cell transplant for acute myeloid leukemia, so the T cells may come from the graft donor. The sample here was PBMCs, mostly from graft donor cells, taken 360 days after TCRalphabeta/CD19-depleted stem cell transplant. The CDR3 nucleotides are TGTGCCACCCAAGCGAGCGAGTACCAAGAGACCCAGTACTTC. Encoded protein: CATQASEYQETQYF.